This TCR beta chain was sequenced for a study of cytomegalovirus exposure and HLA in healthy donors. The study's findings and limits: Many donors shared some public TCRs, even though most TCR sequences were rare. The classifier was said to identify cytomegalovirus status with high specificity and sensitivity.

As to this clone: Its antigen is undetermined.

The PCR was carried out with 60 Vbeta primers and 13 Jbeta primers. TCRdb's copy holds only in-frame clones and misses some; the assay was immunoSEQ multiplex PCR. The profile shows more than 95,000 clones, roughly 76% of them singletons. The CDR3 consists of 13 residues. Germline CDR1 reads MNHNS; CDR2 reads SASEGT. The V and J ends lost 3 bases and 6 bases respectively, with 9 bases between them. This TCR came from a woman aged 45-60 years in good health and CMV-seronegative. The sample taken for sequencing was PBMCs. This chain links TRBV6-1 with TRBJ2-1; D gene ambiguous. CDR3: CASSDRVSNEQFF. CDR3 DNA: TGTGCCAGCAGTGATCGAGTATCCAATGAGCAGTTCTTC.